This TCR beta chain is drawn from a study of T cell responses to AZD1222 COVID-19 vaccine. The CDR3 runs 16 residues. After removal of 6 bases from V and 0 bases from J, the junction contained 7 bases not matched to a gene. Germline V lookup: CDR1 LNHDA, CDR2 SQIVND (reference sequence). Study results and limitations: White British donors predominated, females outnumbered males, and clonal diversity was possibly underestimated. In the spike-specific TCR repertoire, nearly half reportedly target unmutated variant regions.

The data were produced by immunoSEQ multiplex PCR, yet TCRdb's version contains in-frame clones alone and is incomplete. This table holds roughly 200,000 clones, about 95% found once. With regard to this clone: Its target is not known.

The source was peripheral blood, collected 28 days after the second dose of the MenACWY control vaccine. The chain joins TRBV19 to TRBJ1-4, with 7 bases that match TRBD1. The TCR originated in an adult who received the MenACWY meningococcal vaccine as a control. DNA of the CDR3: TGTGCCAGTAGCAGTACAGGGGCCGCAACTAATGAAAAACTGTTTTTT. Translated, it gives CASSSTGAATNEKLFF.